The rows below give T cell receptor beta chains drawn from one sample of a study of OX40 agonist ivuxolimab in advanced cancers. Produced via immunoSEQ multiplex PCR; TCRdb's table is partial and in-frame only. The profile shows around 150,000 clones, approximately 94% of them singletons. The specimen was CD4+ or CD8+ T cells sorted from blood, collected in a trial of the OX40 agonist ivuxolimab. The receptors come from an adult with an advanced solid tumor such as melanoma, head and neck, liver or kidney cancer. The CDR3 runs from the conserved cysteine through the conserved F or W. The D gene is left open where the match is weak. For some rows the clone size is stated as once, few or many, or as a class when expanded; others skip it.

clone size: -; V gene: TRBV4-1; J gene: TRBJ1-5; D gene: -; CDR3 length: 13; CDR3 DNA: TGCGCCAGCAGCCCCGTGATACTTCAGCCCCAGCATTTT; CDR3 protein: CASSPVILQPQHF
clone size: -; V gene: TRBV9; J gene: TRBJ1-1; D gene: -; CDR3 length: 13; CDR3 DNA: TGTGCCAGCGGCGTACAAATGAACACTGAAGCTTTCTTT; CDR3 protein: CASGVQMNTEAFF
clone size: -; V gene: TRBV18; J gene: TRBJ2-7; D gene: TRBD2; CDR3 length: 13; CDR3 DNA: TGTGCCAGCTCACCTCCCGGGACTACCGAGCAGTACTTC; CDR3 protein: CASSPPGTTEQYF
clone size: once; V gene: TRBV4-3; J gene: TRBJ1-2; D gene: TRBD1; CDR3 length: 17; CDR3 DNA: TGCGCCAGCAGCCAAGACCCAGGCGCAGGGGGCATCTATGGCTACACCTTC; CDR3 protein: CASSQDPGAGGIYGYTF
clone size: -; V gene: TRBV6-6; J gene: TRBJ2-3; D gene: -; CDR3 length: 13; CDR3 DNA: TGTGCCAGCAGGAACCCCAGCACAGATACGCAGTATTTT; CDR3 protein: CASRNPSTDTQYF
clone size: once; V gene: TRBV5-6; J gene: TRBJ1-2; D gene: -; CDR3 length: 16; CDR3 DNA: TGTGCCAGCAGCCTGGAGGGTGTTCTCGCCGCCTATGGCTACACCTTC; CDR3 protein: CASSLEGVLAAYGYTF
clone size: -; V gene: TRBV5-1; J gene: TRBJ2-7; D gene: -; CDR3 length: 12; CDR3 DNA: TGCGCCAGCAGCTTTGGTCCGTACGAGCAGTACTTC; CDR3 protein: CASSFGPYEQYF
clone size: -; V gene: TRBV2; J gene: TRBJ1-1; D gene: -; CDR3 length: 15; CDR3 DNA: TGTGCCAGCAGGGGGTGGACATTTCCGAACACTGAAGCTTTCTTT; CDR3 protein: CASRGWTFPNTEAFF
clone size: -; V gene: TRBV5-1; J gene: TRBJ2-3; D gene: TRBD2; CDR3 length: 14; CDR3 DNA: TGCGCCAGCAGCTTGGTTGTGGGAGGGGATACGCAGTATTTT; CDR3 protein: CASSLVVGGDTQYF
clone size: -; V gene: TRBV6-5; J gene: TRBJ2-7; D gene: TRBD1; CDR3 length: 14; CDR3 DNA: TGTGCCAGCAGTTACGGACAGGGGCGATACGAGCAGTACTTC; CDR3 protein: CASSYGQGRYEQYF
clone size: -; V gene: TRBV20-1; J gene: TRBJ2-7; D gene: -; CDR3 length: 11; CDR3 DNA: TGCAGTGCTATGGTGGGACACGCACAGTACTTC; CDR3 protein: CSAMVGHAQYF
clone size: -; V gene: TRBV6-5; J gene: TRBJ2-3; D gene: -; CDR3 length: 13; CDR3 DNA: TGTGCCAGCAGGGGGCCCAGCACAGATACGCAGTATTTT; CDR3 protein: CASRGPSTDTQYF
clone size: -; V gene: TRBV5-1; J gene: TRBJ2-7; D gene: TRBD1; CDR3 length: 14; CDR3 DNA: TGCGCCAGCCGGATCGGGACAGGTGGGGACGAGCAGTACTTC; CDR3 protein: CASRIGTGGDEQYF
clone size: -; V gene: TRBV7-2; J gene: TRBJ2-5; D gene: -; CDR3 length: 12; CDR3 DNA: TGTGCCAGCAGCTTATACGGCGAGACCCAGTACTTC; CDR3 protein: CASSLYGETQYF
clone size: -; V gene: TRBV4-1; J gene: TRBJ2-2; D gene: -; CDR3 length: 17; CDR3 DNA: TGCGCCAGCAGCCAGCGGACAGCTTGGGGGAGCACCGGGGAGCTGTTTTTT; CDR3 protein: CASSQRTAWGSTGELFF
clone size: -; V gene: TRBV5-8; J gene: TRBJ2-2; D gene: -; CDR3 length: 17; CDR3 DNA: TGTGCCAGCAGCCTCAATCATGACGGCACCGCCACCGGGGAGCTGTTTTTT; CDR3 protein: CASSLNHDGTATGELFF
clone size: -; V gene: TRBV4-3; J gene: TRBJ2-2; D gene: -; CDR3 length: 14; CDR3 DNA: TGCGCCAGCAGCCAAGGGGCAGGGATCGGGGAGCTGTTTTTT; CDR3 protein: CASSQGAGIGELFF
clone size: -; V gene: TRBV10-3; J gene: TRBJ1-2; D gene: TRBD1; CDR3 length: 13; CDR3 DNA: TGTGCCATCAGTGAGGACAGGGGGTATGGCTACACCTTC; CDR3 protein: CAISEDRGYGYTF
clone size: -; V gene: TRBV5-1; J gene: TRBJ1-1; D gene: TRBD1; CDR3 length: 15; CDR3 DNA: TGCGCCAGCAGCTTGGGGGACAGGGTGAACACTGAAGCTTTCTTT; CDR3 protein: CASSLGDRVNTEAFF
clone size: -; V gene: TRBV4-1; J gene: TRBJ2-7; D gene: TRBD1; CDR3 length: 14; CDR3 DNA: TGCGCCAGCAGGCAGACAGGGGAAACCTACGAGCAGTACTTC; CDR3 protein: CASRQTGETYEQYF
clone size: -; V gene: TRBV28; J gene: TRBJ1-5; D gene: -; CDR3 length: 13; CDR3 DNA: TGTGCCACTGGCAGTATGGGCAATCAGCCCCAGCATTTT; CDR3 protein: CATGSMGNQPQHF
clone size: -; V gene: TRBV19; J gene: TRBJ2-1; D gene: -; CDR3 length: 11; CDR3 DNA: TGTGCCAGTAACCCGGGCAATGAGCAGTTCTTC; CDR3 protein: CASNPGNEQFF
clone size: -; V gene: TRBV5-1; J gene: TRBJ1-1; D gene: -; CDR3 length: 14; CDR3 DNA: TGCGCCAGCAGCTTGGAAGCAGGGATCCCTGAAGCTTTCTTT; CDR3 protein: CASSLEAGIPEAFF
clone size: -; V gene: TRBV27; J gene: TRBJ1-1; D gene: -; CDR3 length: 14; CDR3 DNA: TGTGCCAGCAGCTCCGGACAGTGGGACACTGAAGCTTTCTTT; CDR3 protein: CASSSGQWDTEAFF
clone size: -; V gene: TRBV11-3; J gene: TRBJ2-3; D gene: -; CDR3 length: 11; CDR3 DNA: TGTGCCAGCAGCTTAGGAGATACGCAGTATTTT; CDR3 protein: CASSLGDTQYF